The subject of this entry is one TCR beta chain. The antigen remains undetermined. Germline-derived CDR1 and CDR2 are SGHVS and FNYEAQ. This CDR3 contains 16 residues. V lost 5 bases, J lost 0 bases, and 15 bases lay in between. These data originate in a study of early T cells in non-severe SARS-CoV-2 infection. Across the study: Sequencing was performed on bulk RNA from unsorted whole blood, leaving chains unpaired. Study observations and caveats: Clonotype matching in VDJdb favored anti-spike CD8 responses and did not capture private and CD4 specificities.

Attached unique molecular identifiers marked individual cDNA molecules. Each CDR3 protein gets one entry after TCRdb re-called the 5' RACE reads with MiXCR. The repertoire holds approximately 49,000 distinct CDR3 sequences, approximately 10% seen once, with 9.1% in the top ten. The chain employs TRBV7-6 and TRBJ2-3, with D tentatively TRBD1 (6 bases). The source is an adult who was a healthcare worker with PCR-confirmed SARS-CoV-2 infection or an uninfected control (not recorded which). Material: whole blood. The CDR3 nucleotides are TGTGCCAGCAGCGCATCCGGGACAACTAGCACAGATACGCAGTATTTT. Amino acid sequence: CASSASGTTSTDTQYF.